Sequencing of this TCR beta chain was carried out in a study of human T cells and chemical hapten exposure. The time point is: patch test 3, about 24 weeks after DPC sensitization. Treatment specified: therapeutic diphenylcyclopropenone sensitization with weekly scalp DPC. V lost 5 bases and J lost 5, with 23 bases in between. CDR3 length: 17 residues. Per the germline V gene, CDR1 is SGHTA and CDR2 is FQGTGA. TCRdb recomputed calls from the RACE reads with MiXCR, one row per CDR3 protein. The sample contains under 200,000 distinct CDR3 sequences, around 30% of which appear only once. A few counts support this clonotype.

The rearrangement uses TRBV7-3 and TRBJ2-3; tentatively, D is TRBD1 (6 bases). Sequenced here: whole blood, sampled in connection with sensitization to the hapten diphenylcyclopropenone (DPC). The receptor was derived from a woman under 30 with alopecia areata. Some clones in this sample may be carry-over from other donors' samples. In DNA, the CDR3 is TGTGCCAGCAGCCCGACCTCCCCCGGGACACTCGGAGATACGCAGTATTTT. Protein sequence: CASSPTSPGTLGDTQYF.